The 7 T cell receptor beta chains reported below all come from one sample, sequenced in a study of shared clonotypes between healthy human individuals. Libraries were prepared by immunoSEQ multiplex PCR; TCRdb keeps only in-frame clonotypes and omits some of them. The table has roughly 300,000 clones, around 87% seen once. The sequenced sample consisted of memory CD8+ T cells sorted from blood. The subset denotes: CD45RO+ cells pooled with CCR7-negative TemRA cells. These receptors all come from a man younger than 35 in good health.

The CDR3 protein is CSVGSPTGELFF. For the CDR3, the DNA is TGCAGCGTGGGGTCGCCGACCGGGGAGCTGTTTTTT. The chain joins TRBV29-1 to TRBJ2-2; D gene unclear. V lost 6 bases and J 5 bases, leaving 10 bases between the germline ends. CDR1 SQVTM and CDR2 ANQGSEA come from the germline V gene. This CDR3 is built from 12 residues.

The chain couples TRBV9 to TRBJ2-7; 10 bases are shared with TRBD2. The trim removed 4 bases at V and 1 base at J, leaving 2 bases unmatched. The CDR3 contains 14 residues. Per the germline V gene, CDR1 is SGDLS and CDR2 is YYNGEE. CDR3 nucleotide sequence: TGTGCCAGCAGCCTTAGCGGGGGGTCCTACGAGCAGTACTTC. Its translation: CASSLSGGSYEQYF.

The V and J genes are TRBV27 and TRBJ2-7; TRBD2 is a possible D gene (5 bases). The V end was cut by 3 bases, the J end by 0 bases, with 12 bases between. This CDR3 spans 15 amino acids. Germline V gene sequence: CDR1 MNHEY, CDR2 SMNVEV (reference sequence). CDR3: CASSLRGPHSYEQYF. The CDR3 DNA reads as TGTGCCAGCAGTTTGAGAGGGCCCCACTCCTACGAGCAGTACTTC.

The chain combines TRBV19 with TRBJ2-1, with a tentative D call TRBD2 (6 bases). V shed 5 bases and J shed 6 bases, with 11 bases lying between them. There are 13 residues in the CDR3. Looked up from germline, CDR1 is LNHDA and CDR2 is SQIVND (reference sequence). CDR3 loop: CASSLAPSNEQFF. For the CDR3, the DNA is TGTGCCAGTAGTCTAGCGCCCAGCAATGAGCAGTTCTTC.

This clone was observed once. The chain uses TRBV27 and TRBJ2-3, with 7 bases aligning to TRBD2. Germline V lookup: CDR1 MNHEY, CDR2 SMNVEV (reference sequence). V gave up 5 bases and J gave up 2 bases; unmatched junction bases: 10. This CDR3 has 16 residues. The CDR3: CASSPIVGGTTDTQYF. In DNA form, the CDR3 reads TGTGCCAGCAGTCCAATCGTGGGGGGGACCACAGATACGCAGTATTTT.

This clone was counted a few times. This chain uses TRBV9 with TRBJ2-7; 7 nucleotides match TRBD2. The V and J ends lost 4 bases and 2 bases, in that order; junction bases with no gene match: 9. The CDR3 is 15 residues long. The germline V gene has CDR1 SGDLS and CDR2 YYNGEE. CDR3 residues: CASSHGREPAYEQYF. CDR3 nucleotide sequence: TGTGCCAGCAGCCATGGGCGGGAGCCAGCCTACGAGCAGTACTTC.

Ten or more counts support this clone. V usage is TRBV28 and J usage is TRBJ2-1; D not certain. CDR1 and CDR2 from the germline V gene are MDHEN and SYDVKM. Trimming took off 2 bases at V and 6 bases at J, with 11 bases between the two ends. This CDR3 has 14 residues. The CDR3 bases are TGTGCCAGCAGTTTACGATTTCCTGGCAATGAGCAGTTCTTC. The encoded protein is CASSLRFPGNEQFF.